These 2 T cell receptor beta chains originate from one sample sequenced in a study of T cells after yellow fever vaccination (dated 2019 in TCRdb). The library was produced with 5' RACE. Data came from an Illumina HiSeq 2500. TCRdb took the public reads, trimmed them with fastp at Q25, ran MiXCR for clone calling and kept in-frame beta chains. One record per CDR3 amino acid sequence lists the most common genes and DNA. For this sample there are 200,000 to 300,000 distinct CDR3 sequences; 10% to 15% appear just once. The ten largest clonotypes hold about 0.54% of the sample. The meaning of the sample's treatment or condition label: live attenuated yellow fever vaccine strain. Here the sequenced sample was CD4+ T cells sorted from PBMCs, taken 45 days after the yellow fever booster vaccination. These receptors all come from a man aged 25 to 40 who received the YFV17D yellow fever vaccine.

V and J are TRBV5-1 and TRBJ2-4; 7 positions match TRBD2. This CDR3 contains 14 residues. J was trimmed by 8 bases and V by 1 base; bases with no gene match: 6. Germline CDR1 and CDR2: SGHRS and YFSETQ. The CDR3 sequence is CASSLLAGDDIQYF. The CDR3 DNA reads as TGCGCCAGCAGCTTGCTGGCGGGAGATGACATTCAGTACTTC.

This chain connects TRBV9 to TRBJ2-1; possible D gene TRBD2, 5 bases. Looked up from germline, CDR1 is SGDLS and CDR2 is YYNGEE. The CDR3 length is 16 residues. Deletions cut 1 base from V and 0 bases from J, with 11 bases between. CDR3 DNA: TGTGCCAGCAGCGTAAGCGGTTCTAGCTCCTACAATGAGCAGTTCTTC. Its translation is CASSVSGSSSYNEQFF.